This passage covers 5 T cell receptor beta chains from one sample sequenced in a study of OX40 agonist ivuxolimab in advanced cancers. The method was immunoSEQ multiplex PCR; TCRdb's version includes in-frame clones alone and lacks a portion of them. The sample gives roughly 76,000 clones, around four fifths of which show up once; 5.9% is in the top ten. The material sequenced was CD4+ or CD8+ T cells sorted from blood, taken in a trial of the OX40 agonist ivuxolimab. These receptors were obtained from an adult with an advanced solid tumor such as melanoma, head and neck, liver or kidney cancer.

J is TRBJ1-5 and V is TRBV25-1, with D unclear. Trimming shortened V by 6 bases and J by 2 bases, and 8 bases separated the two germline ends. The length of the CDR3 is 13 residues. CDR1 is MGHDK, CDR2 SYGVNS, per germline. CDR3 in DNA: TGTGCCAGCAGCCCGGTAGGCAATCAGCCCCAGCATTTT. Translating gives CASSPVGNQPQHF.

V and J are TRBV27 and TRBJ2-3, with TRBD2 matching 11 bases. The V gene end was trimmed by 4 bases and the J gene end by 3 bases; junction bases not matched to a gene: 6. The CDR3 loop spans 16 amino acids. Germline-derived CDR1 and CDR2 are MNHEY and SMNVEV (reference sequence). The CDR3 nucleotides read TGTGCCAGCAGTTCGGGGACTAGCGGAGTTACAGATACGCAGTATTTT. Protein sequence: CASSSGTSGVTDTQYF.

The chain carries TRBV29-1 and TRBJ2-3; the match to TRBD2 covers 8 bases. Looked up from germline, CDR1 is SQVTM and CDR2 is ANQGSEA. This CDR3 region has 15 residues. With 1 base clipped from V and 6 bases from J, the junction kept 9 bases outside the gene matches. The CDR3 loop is CSVEVHSGARDTQYF. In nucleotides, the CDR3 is TGCAGCGTTGAAGTTCATAGCGGGGCACGCGATACGCAGTATTTT.

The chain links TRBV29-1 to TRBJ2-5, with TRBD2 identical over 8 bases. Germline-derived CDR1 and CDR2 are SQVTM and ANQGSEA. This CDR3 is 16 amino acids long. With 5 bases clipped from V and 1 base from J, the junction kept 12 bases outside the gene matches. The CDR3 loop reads CSVPSGRSPFQETQYF. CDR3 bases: TGCAGCGTTCCTAGCGGGCGTTCGCCGTTCCAAGAGACCCAGTACTTC.

The CDR3 coding sequence is TGTGCTAGCAGCTCCGGTGCGACAGGGGGCGACGAGCAGTACGTC. Translating gives CASSSGATGGDEQYV. The chain couples TRBV7-7 to TRBJ2-7, with TRBD1 matching 10 bases. The CDR3 consists of 15 residues. The germline V gene encodes CDR1 SSHAT and CDR2 FNYEAQ (reference sequence).